The 26 T cell receptor beta chains in this list originate from one sample, sequenced in a study of spatial heterogeneity in lung cancer (dated by TCRdb to the late 2010s). The receptor library was made with 5' RACE. TCRdb names NextSeq 500 as the instrument used. The public reads were run again by TCRdb, first through fastp at Q25 and then through MiXCR, and only productive beta chains were kept. Each CDR3 protein gets just one entry, which takes the most common genes and DNA from the rows behind it. This sample gives 3,000 to 4,500 distinct CDR3 sequences in total; roughly 6.9% of them show up just once. The top ten clonotypes cover approximately 20% of the sample. Beyond this particular receptor, the publication reports: The tumor nonsynonymous mutation count correlated with the number of expanded intratumoral alpha and beta TCRs.

The time point label of this sample denotes: sample taken at primary tumor resection. These TCRs are of unknown antigen specificity. This specimen consisted of lung tumor tissue, obtained at surgery. All receptors derive from a male donor with early-stage non-small cell lung cancer.

By sample share, this clonotype is medium-sized. Being off target in a library aimed at alpha chains, this beta chain has a size of little meaning. The chain couples TRBV6-2 or TRBV6-3 to TRBJ2-7; 7 bases line up with TRBD2. The germline V gene encodes CDR1 MNHEY and CDR2 SVGEGT. The CDR3 runs to 15 residues. The V and J ends lost 5 bases and 2 bases, in that order; junction bases with no gene match: 9. The CDR3 loop is CASSSWSGVTYEQYF. The CDR3 DNA is TGTGCCAGCAGTAGCTGGAGCGGGGTAACCTACGAGCAGTACTTC.

This clonotype qualifies as medium-sized (0.01 to 0.1%). This beta chain represents an off-target read in a library built for alpha chains; its size is of limited meaning. V gene TRBV7-2 combines with J gene TRBJ2-3; D is uncertain. V lost 6 bases to trimming and J lost 0 bases, with 13 bases between them. Germline CDR1 reads SGHTA; CDR2 reads FQGNSA. The CDR3 extends over 15 amino acids. The CDR3 DNA is TGTGCCAGCAGTTTTACAGATCCTAGCACAGATACGCAGTATTTT. Residues: CASSFTDPSTDTQYF.

A word on this clonotype: A library made for alpha chains picked up this beta chain off target, so its size means little. The chain joins TRBV7-2 to TRBJ2-3; no firm D call. V lost 1 base to trimming and J lost 0 bases, with 8 bases between them. The germline V gene encodes CDR1 SGHTA and CDR2 FQGNSA. This CDR3 spans 15 amino acids. CDR3 nucleotides: TGTGCCAGCAGCTTAGACTATTTGAGCACAGATACGCAGTATTTT. Amino acid sequence: CASSLDYLSTDTQYF.

Sample share makes this clonotype medium-sized. Since it is a stray read in a library aimed at alpha chains, this beta chain has a size that is not meaningful. The chain carries TRBV6-2 or TRBV6-3 and TRBJ2-7; 7 bases map to TRBD1. The CDR3 totals 15 residues. V trimming: 6 bases; J trimming: 0 bases; junction bases outside the gene matches: 8. CDR1 MNHEY and CDR2 SVGEGT come from the germline V gene. CDR3 in DNA: TGTGCCAGCAGCCCGGGACAGAGAAGCTCCTACGAGCAGTACGTC. Translating it yields CASSPGQRSSYEQYV.

In its sample, this clonotype is medium-sized (0.01 to 0.1%). Little can be read into the size of this beta chain, an off-target read in a library designed for alpha chains. This rearrangement joins TRBV16 to TRBJ2-3; 7 bases agree with TRBD2. The CDR3 covers 16 residues. V shed 0 bases and J 2 bases; nucleotides not matched to a gene: 5. Germline CDR1 and CDR2: KGHSY and FQNENV. The CDR3 DNA reads TGTGCCAGCAGCCAATCGCTAGCGGCAGTCACAGATACGCAGTATTTT. Amino acids: CASSQSLAAVTDTQYF.

This clonotype is medium-sized within its sample. With the library built for alpha chains, this beta chain is off target and its frequency is not meaningful. The chain recombines TRBV7-9 with TRBJ2-1; D might be TRBD1 or TRBD2, each matching 5 bases. The germline V gene encodes CDR1 SEHNR and CDR2 FQNEAQ (reference sequence). The CDR3 length is 14 residues. Trimming took 8 bases from V and 8 from J, leaving 19 bases between them. The CDR3 is CASVRDQATDEQFF. CDR3 in DNA: TGTGCCAGCGTGAGGGACCAAGCTACCGATGAGCAGTTCTTC.

This clonotype is labeled as medium-sized. With the library built for alpha chains, this beta chain is off target and its frequency is not meaningful. This chain links TRBV20-1 with TRBJ1-4; TRBD1 might be the D (5 bases). Germline values: CDR1 DFQATT, CDR2 SNEGSKA (reference sequence). The CDR3 spans 15 residues. The V end lost 5 bases, the J end lost 6 bases, and 19 bases lay between the germline ends. The CDR3, as DNA: TGCAGTGCTCTAACCGGCAGGGCGGGGGATGAAAAACTGTTTTTT. It encodes CSALTGRAGDEKLFF.

This clonotype is judged medium-sized. This beta chain appears as a stray read in a library generated for alpha chains; its size is not informative. J is TRBJ1-4 and V is TRBV20-1; tentative D call: TRBD1 (6 bases). CDR3 size: 14 residues. CDR1 DFQATT and CDR2 SNEGSKA come from the germline V gene (reference sequence). The V end was cut by 2 bases, the J end by 4 bases, with 11 bases between. CDR3 region: CSARSGQVNEKLFF. CDR3 in DNA: TGCAGTGCTAGATCGGGACAAGTTAATGAAAAACTGTTTTTT.

This clonotype was observed at least ten times. A library prepared for alpha chains yielded this beta chain as an off-target read; its size is of little meaning. V is TRBV5-6 and J is TRBJ1-5, with D hard to call. V was cut by 3 bases and J by 7 bases, with 11 bases left in between. Germline CDR1 is SGHDT and CDR2 is YYEEEE. This CDR3 contains 13 residues. The CDR3 protein is CASSSMPGQPQHF. The CDR3 DNA reads as TGTGCCAGCAGCTCGATGCCGGGACAGCCCCAGCATTTT.

This clonotype is labeled as medium-sized (0.01 to 0.1%). This beta chain came through as a stray read in a library set up for alpha chains, and its size says little. The V gene is TRBV6-5, the J gene TRBJ2-1, with D uncertain. Germline V gives CDR1 MNHEY, CDR2 SVGAGI. The CDR3 contains 12 residues. CDR3 sequence (DNA): TGTGCGTCTTTGGCCGCGAGTAATGAGCAGTTCTTC. It is translated as CASLAASNEQFF.

By frequency in the sample, this clonotype is medium-sized. Because the library targeted alpha chains, this beta chain is an off-target read whose size means little. The gene calls are TRBV7-2 and TRBJ2-5; 12 bases align to TRBD2. This CDR3 spans 17 amino acids. Germline CDR1 is SGHTA and CDR2 is FQGNSA. V lost 1 base and J lost 3; bases outside the gene matches: 6. CDR3 residues: CASSLGWLAGGKETQYF. Here the CDR3 DNA reads TGTGCCAGCAGCTTAGGATGGCTAGCGGGGGGGAAAGAGACCCAGTACTTC.

This clonotype is medium-sized (0.01 to 0.1%) by share. This beta chain is an unintended read in a library built for alpha chains; its size means little. The chain joins TRBV7-9 to TRBJ2-1; D is perhaps TRBD1 (5 bases). In germline, CDR1 is SEHNR, CDR2 FQNEAQ (reference sequence). The CDR3 extends over 15 amino acids. Deletions cut 2 bases from V and 0 bases from J, with 8 bases between. The chain's CDR3 is CASSLFDSSYNEQFF. CDR3 coding DNA: TGTGCCAGCAGCTTATTCGACAGCTCCTACAATGAGCAGTTCTTC.

As concerns this clonotype: Its ends do not fully match the called genes, so a read error is possible. This beta chain is a stray sequence in a library constructed for alpha chains; its clone size is not meaningful. The rearrangement links TRBV27 to TRBJ2-5; TRBD1 might be the D (6 bases). The CDR3 is made up of 14 amino acids. Germline CDR1 and CDR2: MNHEY and SMNVEV (reference sequence). The CDR3 sequence: CVSSLLTGWGTQYF. The CDR3 region has the DNA TGTGTCAGCAGTTTATTGACAGGTTGGGGGACCCAGTACTTC.

This clonotype was detected many times. Being off target in a library aimed at alpha chains, this beta chain has a size of little meaning. The V and J genes are TRBV2 and TRBJ1-1; maybe TRBD1 (6 bases). This CDR3 region has 14 residues. CDR1 SNHLY and CDR2 FYNNEI come from the germline V gene. The germline V and J ends were trimmed by 7 bases and 6 bases, with 18 bases remaining between them. This CDR3 is CASTRQEKYPEAFF. Written as DNA, the CDR3 is TGTGCCAGCACCCGACAGGAGAAATACCCTGAAGCTTTCTTT.

By proportion, this clonotype is medium-sized. Within a library made for alpha chains, this beta chain is off target, and its count is uninformative. The rearrangement links TRBV6-1 to TRBJ2-2; D is possibly TRBD2 (6 bases). Germline V lookup: CDR1 MNHNS, CDR2 SASEGT. V lost 8 bases, J lost 5 bases, and 12 bases lay in between. This CDR3 region has 13 residues. The CDR3: CASRWAGTGELFF. DNA for the CDR3: TGTGCCAGCCGTTGGGCGGGGACCGGGGAGCTGTTTTTT.

This clonotype was counted at least ten times. Since it is a stray read in a library aimed at alpha chains, this beta chain has a size that is not meaningful. The rearrangement joins TRBV7-3 to TRBJ2-3, with TRBD2 matching 8 bases. The CDR3 loop spans 15 amino acids. Germline CDR1 and CDR2: SGHTA and FQGTGA. Losses at the gene ends were 6 bases for V and 2 bases for J; bases not matched to a gene: 7. The CDR3 nucleotides read TGTGCCAGCAGTGGCGGGACTAGAGTCACAGATACGCAGTATTTT. Translation gives CASSGGTRVTDTQYF.

This clonotype was observed many times. This beta chain is off target for a library built for alpha chains, so its abundance means little. This CDR3 reads CASSQQGGSTEAFF. The CDR3 bases are TGTGCCAGCAGCCAACAGGGGGGCAGCACTGAAGCTTTCTTT. J is TRBJ1-1 and V is TRBV12-3 or TRBV12-4; TRBD1 matches 8 bases. This CDR3 spans 14 amino acids. V gave up 6 bases and J gave up 4 bases; unmatched junction bases: 7.

This clonotype has a handful of counts. Because this beta chain is a stray read in a library intended to capture alpha chains, its abundance should not be given much weight. The chain is built from TRBV4-3 and TRBJ1-2; D not certain. CDR1 and CDR2 (germline): LGHNA, YSLEER. V gave up 4 bases and J gave up 2 bases, with 8 bases separating them. CDR3 length: 13 residues. CDR3 bases: TGCGCCAGCAGCCGAGAAGGAAACTATGGCTACACCTTC. It yields the protein CASSREGNYGYTF.

In this sample, this clonotype turned up many times. This beta chain slipped into a library made for alpha chains as a stray read, so its size is not meaningful. This chain connects TRBV7-9 to TRBJ2-1, with a tentative D call TRBD2 (5 bases). V lost 0 bases and J 3 bases, leaving 6 bases between the germline ends. The germline gives CDR1 SEHNR, CDR2 FQNEAQ (reference sequence). The CDR3 covers 14 residues. The CDR3 coding sequence is TGTGCCAGCAGCTTAGCGGGGAGCTACAATGAGCAGTTCTTC. This gives the protein CASSLAGSYNEQFF.

This clonotype is judged medium-sized. In a library made to pick up alpha chains, this beta chain is a stray read with a size that means little. The chain carries TRBV19 and TRBJ1-2, with TRBD1 identical over 8 bases. V lost 3 bases, J lost 4 bases, and 1 base stayed unmatched. CDR3 length: 13 amino acids. Germline CDR1 and CDR2: LNHDA and SQIVND (reference sequence). The CDR3 sequence: CASSIQGAYGYTF. DNA of the CDR3: TGTGCCAGTAGTATCCAGGGGGCCTATGGCTACACCTTC.

In its sample, this clonotype was seen many times. This beta chain turned up in a library designed for alpha chains; as an off-target read, its abundance says little. The chain's CDR3 is CASSQGLLAGGPEETQYF. DNA of the CDR3: TGTGCCAGCAGCCAAGGGTTGTTGGCGGGAGGGCCAGAAGAGACCCAGTACTTC. The genes are TRBV3-1 and TRBJ2-5; 9 bases are shared with TRBD2. The junction had 12 bases not matched to a gene; V was cut back by 1 base and J by 3 bases. The CDR3 is 18 residues long. Germline CDR1 reads LGHDT; CDR2 reads YNNKEL (reference sequence).

This clonotype came up a few times. This beta chain appears as a stray read in a library generated for alpha chains; its size is not informative. The chain employs TRBV2 and TRBJ2-7; TRBD1 might be the D (6 bases). Germline-derived CDR1 and CDR2 are SNHLY and FYNNEI. This CDR3 has 15 residues. Trimming removed 7 bases at V and 0 bases at J, with 16 bases between. CDR3: CASILEDSSSYEQYF. For the CDR3, the DNA is TGTGCCAGCATCCTGGAGGACAGTAGCTCCTACGAGCAGTACTTC.

Relative to its sample, this clonotype is medium-sized (0.01 to 0.1%). A library prepared for alpha chains yielded this beta chain as an off-target read; its size is of little meaning. This chain's CDR3 is CSVDDGAEAFF. In DNA form, the CDR3 reads TGCAGCGTTGATGACGGCGCTGAAGCTTTCTTT. The chain links TRBV29-1 to TRBJ1-1; D not resolved. The CDR3 spans 11 residues. Trimming removed 3 bases at V and 6 bases at J, with 8 bases between. From germline, CDR1 is SQVTM and CDR2 ANQGSEA.

This clonotype is labeled medium-sized. For a library built for alpha chains, this beta chain is a stray read; little rests on its size. The V and J genes are TRBV11-3 and TRBJ2-5, with D possibly TRBD1 on 6 matching bases. Deletions cut 4 bases from V and 1 base from J, with 19 bases between. Germline V gene data show CDR1 as SGHNT and CDR2 as YENEEA. CDR3 length equals 17 residues. The CDR3 region is CASSYLRGTPSQETQYF. For the CDR3, the DNA is TGTGCCAGCAGCTACTTGAGGGGGACCCCTTCCCAAGAGACCCAGTACTTC.

This clonotype was counted ten times or more. Since the library was made to target alpha chains, this beta chain is a stray read and its abundance is not meaningful. The J gene is TRBJ2-1, the V gene TRBV29-1; TRBD2 might be the D (5 bases). The CDR3 consists of 13 residues. CDR1 and CDR2 from the germline V gene are SQVTM and ANQGSEA. The CDR3 spells CSTGELSYNEQFF. The DNA for the CDR3 is TGCAGTACCGGGGAACTCTCCTACAATGAGCAGTTCTTC.

This clonotype came up many times. Because this beta chain is a stray read in a library intended to capture alpha chains, its abundance should not be given much weight. V is TRBV18 and J is TRBJ1-2, with TRBD1 identical over 9 bases. CDR1 and CDR2 (germline): KGHSH, LQKENI. The V and J ends lost 6 bases and 2 bases, in that order; junction bases with no gene match: 7. This CDR3 comprises 15 residues. This chain's CDR3 is CASSRGTGYNYGYTF. DNA for the CDR3: TGTGCCAGCTCGCGAGGGACAGGGTACAACTATGGCTACACCTTC.